The clone carrying this T cell receptor (beta chain) appeared a single time. Its antigen is as yet unknown. The sample is drawn from a study of persistence of HIV-infected CD4 T cells. Overall study: Suppressive ART had lasted a median of around eight years.

Study results and caveats: CMV- and Gag-responding cells had lower TCRbeta richness than CD3/CD28-responding cells. Antigen-responding cells were enriched for degenerate expanded CDR3beta sequences.

Nonspecific anti-CD3/anti-CD28 bead stimulation represents the broad CD4+ T cell repertoire. Sorting of responding CD4+ T cells relied on upregulated CD40 ligand together with CD69. Sequencing used immunoSEQ version 4 in survey mode. Here immunoSEQ multiplex PCR was the method, and the copy in TCRdb shows in-frame clones only, minus some. The data show 37,000 or so clones, about 91% seen once. The CDR3 contains 13 residues. Germline V gene lookup returns CDR1 LNHDA and CDR2 SQIVND (reference sequence). Trimming left V 6 bases short and J 14 bases short, with 19 bases between. This TCR was recovered from an adult man with HIV who was CMV-seropositive. The sample here was CD4+ T cells sorted from PBMCs after roughly 18-hour stimulation, taken from a patient who received antiretroviral therapy. The rearrangement joins TRBV19 to TRBJ1-4; no definite D call. CDR3 bases: TGTGCCAGTAGCCCCACTGAACTTTGGGGTCTGTTTTTT. This gives the protein CASSPTELWGLFF.